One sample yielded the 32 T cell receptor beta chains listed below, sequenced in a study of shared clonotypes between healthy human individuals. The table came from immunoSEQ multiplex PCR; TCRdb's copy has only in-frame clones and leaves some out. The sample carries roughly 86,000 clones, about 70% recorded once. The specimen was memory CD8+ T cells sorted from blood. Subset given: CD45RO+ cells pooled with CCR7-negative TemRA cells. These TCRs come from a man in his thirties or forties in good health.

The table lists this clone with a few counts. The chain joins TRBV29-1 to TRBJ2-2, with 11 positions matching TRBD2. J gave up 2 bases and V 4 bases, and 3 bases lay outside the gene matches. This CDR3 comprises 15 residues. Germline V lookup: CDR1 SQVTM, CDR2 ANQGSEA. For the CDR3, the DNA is TGCAGCGTTGGACTAGCGGGGTTAAACACCGGGGAGCTGTTTTTT. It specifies CSVGLAGLNTGELFF.

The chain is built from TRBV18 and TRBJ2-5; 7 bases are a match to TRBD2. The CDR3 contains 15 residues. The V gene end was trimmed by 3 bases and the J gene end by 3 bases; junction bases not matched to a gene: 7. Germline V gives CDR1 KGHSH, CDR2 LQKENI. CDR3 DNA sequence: TGTGCCAGCTCACCCTATAGCGGGCTAAAAGAGACCCAGTACTTC. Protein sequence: CASSPYSGLKETQYF. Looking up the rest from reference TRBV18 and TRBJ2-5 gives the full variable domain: NAGVMQNPRHLVRRRGQEARLRCSPMKGHSHVYWYRQLPEEGLKFMVYLQKENIIDESGMPKERFSAEFPKEGPSILRIQQVVRGDSAAYFCASSPYSGLKETQYFGPGTRLLVL.

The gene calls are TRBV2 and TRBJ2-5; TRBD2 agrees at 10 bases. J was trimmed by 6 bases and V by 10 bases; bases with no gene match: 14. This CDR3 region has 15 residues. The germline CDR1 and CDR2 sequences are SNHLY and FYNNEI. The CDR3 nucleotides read TGTGCCACCTCAAAGGGGCCTAGCGGGAGTAAGACCCAGTACTTC. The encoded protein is CATSKGPSGSKTQYF. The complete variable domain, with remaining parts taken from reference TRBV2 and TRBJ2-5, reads EPEVTQTPSHQVTQMGQEVILRCVPISNHLYFYWYRQILGQKVEFLVSFYNNEISEKSEIFDDQFSVERPDGSNFTLKIRSTKLEDSAMYFCATSKGPSGSKTQYFGPGTRLLVL.

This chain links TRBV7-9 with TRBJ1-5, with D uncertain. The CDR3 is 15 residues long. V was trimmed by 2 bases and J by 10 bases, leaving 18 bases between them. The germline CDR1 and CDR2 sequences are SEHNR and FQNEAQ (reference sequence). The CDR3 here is CASSLSTPPVEPQHF. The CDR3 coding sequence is TGTGCCAGCAGCTTAAGTACCCCCCCCGTAGAACCCCAGCATTTT.

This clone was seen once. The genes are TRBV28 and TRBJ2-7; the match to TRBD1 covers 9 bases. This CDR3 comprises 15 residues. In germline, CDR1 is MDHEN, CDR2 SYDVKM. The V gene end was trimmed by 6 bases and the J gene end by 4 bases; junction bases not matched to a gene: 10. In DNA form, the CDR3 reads TGTGCCAGCAGCTCTCGAAGGGACAGGGCTTACGAGCAGTACTTC. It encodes CASSSRRDRAYEQYF.

The CDR3 protein is CSALDNEQFF. The CDR3, as DNA: TGCAGTGCTCTAGACAATGAGCAGTTCTTC. V and J are TRBV20-1 and TRBJ2-1; unclear D gene. The V end was cut by 5 bases, the J end by 5 bases, with 4 bases between. CDR3 length: 10 amino acids. CDR1 and CDR2 from the germline V gene are DFQATT and SNEGSKA (reference sequence).

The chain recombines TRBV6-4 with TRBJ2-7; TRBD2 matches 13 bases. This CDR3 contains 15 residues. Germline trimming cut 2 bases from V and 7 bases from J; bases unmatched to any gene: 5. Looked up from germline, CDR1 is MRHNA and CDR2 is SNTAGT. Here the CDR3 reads CASSDGLAGDQEQYF. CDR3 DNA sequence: TGTGCCAGCAGTGACGGACTAGCGGGAGATCAAGAGCAGTACTTC.

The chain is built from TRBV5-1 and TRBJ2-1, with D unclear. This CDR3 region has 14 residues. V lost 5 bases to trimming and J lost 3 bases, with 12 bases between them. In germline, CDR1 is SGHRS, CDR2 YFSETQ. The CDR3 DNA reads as TGCGCCAGCAGGATGGACGACGACTACAATGAGCAGTTCTTC. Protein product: CASRMDDDYNEQFF.

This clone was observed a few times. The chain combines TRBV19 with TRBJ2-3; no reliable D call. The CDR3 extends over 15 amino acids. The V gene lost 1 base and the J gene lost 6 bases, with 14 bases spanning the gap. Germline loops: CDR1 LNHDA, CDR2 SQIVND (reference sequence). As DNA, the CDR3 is TGTGCCAGTAGTATAGCGGTCAGGCAGCGCGATACGCAGTATTTT. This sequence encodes CASSIAVRQRDTQYF.

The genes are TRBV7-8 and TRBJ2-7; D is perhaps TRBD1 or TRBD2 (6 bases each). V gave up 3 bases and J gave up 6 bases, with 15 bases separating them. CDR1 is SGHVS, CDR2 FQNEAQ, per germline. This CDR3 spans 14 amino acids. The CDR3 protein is CASSLGGAGAEQYF. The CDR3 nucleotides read TGTGCCAGCAGCTTGGGAGGAGCAGGGGCCGAGCAGTACTTC.

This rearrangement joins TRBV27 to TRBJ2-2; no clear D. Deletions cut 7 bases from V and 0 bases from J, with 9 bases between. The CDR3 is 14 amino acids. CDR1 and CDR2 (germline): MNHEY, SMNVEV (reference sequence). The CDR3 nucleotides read TGTGCCAGCACCCCGGACGCGAACACCGGGGAGCTGTTTTTT. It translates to CASTPDANTGELFF.

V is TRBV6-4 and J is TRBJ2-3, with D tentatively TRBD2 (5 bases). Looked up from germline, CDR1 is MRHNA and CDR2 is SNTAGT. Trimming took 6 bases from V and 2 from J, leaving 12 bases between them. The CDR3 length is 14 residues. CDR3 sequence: CASRASRDTDTQYF. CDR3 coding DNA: TGTGCCAGCAGGGCCTCGAGGGACACAGATACGCAGTATTTT.

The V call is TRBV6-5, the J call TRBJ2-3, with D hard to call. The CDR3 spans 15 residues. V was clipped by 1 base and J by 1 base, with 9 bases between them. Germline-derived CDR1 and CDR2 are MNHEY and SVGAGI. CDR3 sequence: CASSYLGGGTDTQYF. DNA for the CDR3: TGTGCCAGCAGTTACTTGGGTGGGGGCACAGATACGCAGTATTTT.

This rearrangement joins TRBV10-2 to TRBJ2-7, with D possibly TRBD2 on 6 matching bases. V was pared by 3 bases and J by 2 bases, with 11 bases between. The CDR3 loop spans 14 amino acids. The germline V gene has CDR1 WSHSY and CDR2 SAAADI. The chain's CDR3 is CASSDSGGAYEQYF. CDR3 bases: TGCGCCAGCAGTGATTCCGGGGGTGCCTACGAGCAGTACTTC.

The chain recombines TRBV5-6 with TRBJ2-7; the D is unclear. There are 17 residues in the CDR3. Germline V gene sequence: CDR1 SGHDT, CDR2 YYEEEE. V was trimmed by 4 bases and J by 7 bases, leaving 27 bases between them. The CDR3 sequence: CASSTPPTWSRTPEQYF. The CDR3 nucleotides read TGTGCCAGCAGCACACCGCCCACTTGGTCTAGAACGCCAGAGCAGTACTTC.

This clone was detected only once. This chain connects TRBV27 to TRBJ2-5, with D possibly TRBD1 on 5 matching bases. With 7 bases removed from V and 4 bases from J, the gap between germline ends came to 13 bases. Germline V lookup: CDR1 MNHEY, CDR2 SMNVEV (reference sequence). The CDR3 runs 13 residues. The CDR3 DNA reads TGTGCCAGCAAATATAAAAGGGGAGAGACCCAGTACTTC. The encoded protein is CASKYKRGETQYF.

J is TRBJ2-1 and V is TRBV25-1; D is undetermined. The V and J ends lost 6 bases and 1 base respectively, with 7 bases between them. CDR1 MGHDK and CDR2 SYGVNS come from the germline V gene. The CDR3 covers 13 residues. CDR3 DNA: TGTGCCAGCAGGGATAATTCCTACAATGAGCAGTTCTTC. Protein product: CASRDNSYNEQFF.

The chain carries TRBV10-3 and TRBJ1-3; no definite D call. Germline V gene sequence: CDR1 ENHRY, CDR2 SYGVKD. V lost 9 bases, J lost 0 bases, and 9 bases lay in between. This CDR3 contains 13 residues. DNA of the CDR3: TGTGCCATTCGACAACCCTCTGGAAACACCATATATTTT. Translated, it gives CAIRQPSGNTIYF.

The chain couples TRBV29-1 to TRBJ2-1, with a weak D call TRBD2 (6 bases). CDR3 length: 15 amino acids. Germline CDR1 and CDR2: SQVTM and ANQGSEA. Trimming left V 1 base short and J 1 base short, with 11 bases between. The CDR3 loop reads CSVEGGENSYNEQFF. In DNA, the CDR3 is TGCAGCGTTGAAGGGGGGGAGAATTCCTACAATGAGCAGTTCTTC.

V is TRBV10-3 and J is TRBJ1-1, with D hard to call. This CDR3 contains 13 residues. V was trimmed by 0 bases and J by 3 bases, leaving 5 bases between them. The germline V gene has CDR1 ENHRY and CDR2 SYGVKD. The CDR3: CAISESWDTEAFF. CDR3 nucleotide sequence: TGTGCCATCAGTGAGTCATGGGACACTGAAGCTTTCTTT.

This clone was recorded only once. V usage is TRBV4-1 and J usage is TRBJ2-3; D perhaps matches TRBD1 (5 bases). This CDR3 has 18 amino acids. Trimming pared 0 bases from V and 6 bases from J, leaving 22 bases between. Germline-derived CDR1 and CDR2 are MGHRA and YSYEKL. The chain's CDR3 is CASSQEMGNRMSRDTQYF. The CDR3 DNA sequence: TGCGCCAGCAGCCAAGAGATGGGAAACAGGATGTCCCGGGATACGCAGTATTTT.

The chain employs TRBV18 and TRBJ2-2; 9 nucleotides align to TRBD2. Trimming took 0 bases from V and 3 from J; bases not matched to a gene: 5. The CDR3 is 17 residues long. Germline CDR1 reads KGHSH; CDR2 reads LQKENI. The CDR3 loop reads CASSPPAGGPHTGELFF. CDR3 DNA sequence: TGTGCCAGCTCACCACCTGCGGGGGGGCCCCACACCGGGGAGCTGTTTTTT.

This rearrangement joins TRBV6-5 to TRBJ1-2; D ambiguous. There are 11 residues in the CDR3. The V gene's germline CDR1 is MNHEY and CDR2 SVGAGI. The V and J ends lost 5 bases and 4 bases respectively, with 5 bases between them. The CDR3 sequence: CASSQSYGYTF. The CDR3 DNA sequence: TGTGCCAGCAGTCAAAGCTATGGCTACACCTTC.

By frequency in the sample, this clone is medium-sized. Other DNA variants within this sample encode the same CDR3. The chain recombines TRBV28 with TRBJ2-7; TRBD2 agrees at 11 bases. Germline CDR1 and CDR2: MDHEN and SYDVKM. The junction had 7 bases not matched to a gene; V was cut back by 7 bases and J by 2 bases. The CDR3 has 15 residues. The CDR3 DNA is TGTGCCAGCACCGGGGGACTAGCGGCCCCCTACGAGCAGTACTTC. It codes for CASTGGLAAPYEQYF.

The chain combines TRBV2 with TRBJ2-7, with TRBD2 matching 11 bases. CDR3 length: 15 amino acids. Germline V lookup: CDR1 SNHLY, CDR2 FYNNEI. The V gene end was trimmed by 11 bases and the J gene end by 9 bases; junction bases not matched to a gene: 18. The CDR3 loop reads CAGGGLAARRSGQYF. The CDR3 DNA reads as TGTGCCGGGGGGGGACTAGCGGCCCGGCGGAGCGGGCAGTACTTC. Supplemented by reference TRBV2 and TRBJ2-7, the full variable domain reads EPEVTQTPSHQVTQMGQEVILRCVPISNHLYFYWYRQILGQKVEFLVSFYNNEISEKSEIFDDQFSVERPDGSNFTLKIRSTKLEDSAMYFCAGGGLAARRSGQYFGPGTRLTVT.

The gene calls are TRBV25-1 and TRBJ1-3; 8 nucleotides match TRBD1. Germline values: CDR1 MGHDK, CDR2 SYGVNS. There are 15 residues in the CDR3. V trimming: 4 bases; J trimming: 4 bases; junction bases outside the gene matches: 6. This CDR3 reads CASSGEDREGNTIYF. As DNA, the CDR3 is TGTGCCAGCAGTGGGGAGGACAGGGAAGGAAACACCATATATTTT.

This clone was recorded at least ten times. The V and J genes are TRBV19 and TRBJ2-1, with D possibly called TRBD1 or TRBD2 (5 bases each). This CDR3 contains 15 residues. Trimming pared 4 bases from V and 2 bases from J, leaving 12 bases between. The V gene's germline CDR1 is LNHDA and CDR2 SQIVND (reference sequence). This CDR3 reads CASSTEGLAYNEQFF. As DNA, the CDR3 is TGTGCCAGTAGTACCGAGGGGCTAGCCTACAATGAGCAGTTCTTC.

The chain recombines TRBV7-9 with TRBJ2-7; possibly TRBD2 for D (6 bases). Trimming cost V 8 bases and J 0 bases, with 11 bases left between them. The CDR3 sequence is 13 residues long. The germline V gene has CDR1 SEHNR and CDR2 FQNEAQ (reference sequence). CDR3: CASGRESSYEQYF. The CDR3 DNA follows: TGTGCCAGCGGACGGGAGAGCTCCTACGAGCAGTACTTC.

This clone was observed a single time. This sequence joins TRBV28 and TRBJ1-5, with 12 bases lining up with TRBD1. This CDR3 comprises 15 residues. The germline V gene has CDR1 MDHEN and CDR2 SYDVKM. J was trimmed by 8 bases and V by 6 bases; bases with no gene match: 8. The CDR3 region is CASSVPGTGGEPQHF. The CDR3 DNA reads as TGTGCCAGCAGCGTACCCGGGACAGGGGGCGAGCCCCAGCATTTT. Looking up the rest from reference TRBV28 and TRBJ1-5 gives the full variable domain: DVKVTQSSRYLVKRTGEKVFLECVQDMDHENMFWYRQDPGLGLRLIYFSYDVKMKEKGDIPEGYSVSREKKERFSLILESASTNQTSMYLCASSVPGTGGEPQHFGDGTRLSIL.

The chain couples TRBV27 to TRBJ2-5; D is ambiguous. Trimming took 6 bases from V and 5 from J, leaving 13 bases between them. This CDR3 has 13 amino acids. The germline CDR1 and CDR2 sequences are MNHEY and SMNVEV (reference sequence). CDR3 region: CASSNFFGETQYF. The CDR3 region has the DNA TGTGCCAGCAGCAATTTTTTTGGGGAGACCCAGTACTTC.

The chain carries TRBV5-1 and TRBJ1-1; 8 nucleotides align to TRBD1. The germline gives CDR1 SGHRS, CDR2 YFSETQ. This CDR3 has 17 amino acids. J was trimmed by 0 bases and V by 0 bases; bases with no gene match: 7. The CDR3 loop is CASSLANQGAMNTEAFF. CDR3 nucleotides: TGCGCCAGCAGCTTGGCCAACCAGGGGGCCATGAACACTGAAGCTTTCTTT.

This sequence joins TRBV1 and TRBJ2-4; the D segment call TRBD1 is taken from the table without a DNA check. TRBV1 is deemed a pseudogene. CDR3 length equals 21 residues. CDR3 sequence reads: CTSSQDLRALGARGAKNIQYF. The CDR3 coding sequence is TGCACCAGCAGCCAAGATCTTCGGGCCTTGGGGGCCAGGGGGGCCAAAAACATTCAGTACTTC.